This T cell receptor (beta chain) was recovered during a study of blood T cell repertoires in COVID-19. Study-level information: Material from acute and convalescent COVID-19 was sourced from the United States, Italy and Spain. T cells, B-cell-depleted T cells, or PBMCs supplied cDNA or gDNA.

The data were produced by immunoSEQ multiplex PCR, yet TCRdb's version contains in-frame clones alone and is incomplete. The table has under 500,000 clones, more than 85% seen once. This clone was detected once. What was sequenced was peripheral blood. The TCR was taken from a woman between 25 and 40 years old with acute or convalescent COVID-19.

CDR3 region: CASSPSPPGVQSSGNTIYF. The CDR3 nucleotides read TGCGCCAGCAGCCCCAGTCCCCCAGGGGTCCAGAGCTCTGGAAACACCATATATTTT. The rearrangement uses TRBV4-1 and TRBJ1-3, with D maybe TRBD1 (6 bases). The CDR3 covers 19 residues. V was cut by 4 bases and J by 0 bases, with 22 bases left in between. In germline, CDR1 is MGHRA, CDR2 YSYEKL.